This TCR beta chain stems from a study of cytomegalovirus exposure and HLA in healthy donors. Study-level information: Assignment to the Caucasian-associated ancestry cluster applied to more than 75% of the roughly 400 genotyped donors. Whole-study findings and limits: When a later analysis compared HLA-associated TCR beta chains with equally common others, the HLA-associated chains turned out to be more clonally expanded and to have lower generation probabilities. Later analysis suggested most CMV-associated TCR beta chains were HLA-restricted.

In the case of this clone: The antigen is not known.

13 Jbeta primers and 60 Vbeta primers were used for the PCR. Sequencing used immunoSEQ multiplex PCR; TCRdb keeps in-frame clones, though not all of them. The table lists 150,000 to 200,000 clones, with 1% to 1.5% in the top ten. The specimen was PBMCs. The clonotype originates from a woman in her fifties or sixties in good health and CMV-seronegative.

Here the CDR3 DNA reads TGCGCCAGCAGACTTACGGGACAGAGTTACGAGCAGTACTTC. Amino acids: CASRLTGQSYEQYF. The chain carries TRBV5-1 and TRBJ2-7, with 7 bases matching TRBD1. Germline-derived CDR1 and CDR2 are SGHRS and YFSETQ. Losses at the gene ends were 5 bases for V and 4 bases for J; bases not matched to a gene: 9. CDR3 length: 14 residues.